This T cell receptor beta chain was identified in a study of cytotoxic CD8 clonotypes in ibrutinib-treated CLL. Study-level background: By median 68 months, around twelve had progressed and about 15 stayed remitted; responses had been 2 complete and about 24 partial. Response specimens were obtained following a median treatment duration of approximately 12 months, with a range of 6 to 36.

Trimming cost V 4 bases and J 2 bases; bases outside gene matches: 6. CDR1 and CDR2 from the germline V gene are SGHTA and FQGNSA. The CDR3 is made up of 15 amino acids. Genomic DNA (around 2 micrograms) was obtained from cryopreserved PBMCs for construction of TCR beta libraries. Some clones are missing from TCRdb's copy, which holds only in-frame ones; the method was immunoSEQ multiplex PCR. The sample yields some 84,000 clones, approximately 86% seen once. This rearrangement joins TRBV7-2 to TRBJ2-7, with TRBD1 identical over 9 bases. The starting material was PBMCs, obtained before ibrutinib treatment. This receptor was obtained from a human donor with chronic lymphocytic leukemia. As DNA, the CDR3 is TGTGCCAGCAGCTCCCCAGGGGACAGGGCCTACGAGCAGTACTTC. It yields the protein CASSSPGDRAYEQYF. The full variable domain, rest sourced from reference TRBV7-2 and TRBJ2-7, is GAGVSQSPSNKVTEKGKDVELRCDPISGHTALYWYRQSLGQGLEFLIYFQGNSAPDKSGLPSDRFSAERTGGSVSTLTIQRTQQEDSAVYLCASSSPGDRAYEQYFGPGTRLTVT.